What follows are 25 T cell receptor beta chains derived from one specimen sequenced in a study of identifying expanded T cells in peripheral blood. Clones were read by immunoSEQ multiplex PCR, and TCRdb kept only the in-frame ones, dropping some. The sample lists roughly 56,000 clones; around 86% were seen once. Sequenced sample: blood. Receptors originate from a person between 18 and 69 years old in good health.

The rearrangement links TRBV11-2 to TRBJ2-1; 12 bases map to TRBD2. The CDR3 covers 14 residues. V was clipped by 7 bases and J by 7 bases; unmatched bases: 5. Germline CDR1 and CDR2: SGHAT and FQNNGV. The DNA of the CDR3 is TGTGCCAGCAATCTAGCGGGAGGGCCAAATGAGCAGTTCTTC. It translates to CASNLAGGPNEQFF.

The chain couples TRBV7-9 to TRBJ2-6; D not resolved. Germline V lookup: CDR1 SEHNR, CDR2 FQNEAQ (reference sequence). With 6 bases removed from V and 4 bases from J, the gap between germline ends came to 7 bases. The CDR3 sequence is 13 residues long. CDR3 coding DNA: TGTGCCAGCAGTCCCTCGGGGGCCAACGTCCTGACTTTC. Protein sequence: CASSPSGANVLTF.

The chain carries TRBV7-8 and TRBJ2-5; TRBD2 might be the D (6 bases). CDR1 is SGHVS and CDR2 is FQNEAQ in the germline V gene. Trimming left V 5 bases short and J 2 bases short, with 12 bases between. The CDR3 consists of 14 residues. This CDR3 is CASSPTRGQETQYF. CDR3 nucleotides: TGTGCCAGCAGCCCGACTAGAGGGCAAGAGACCCAGTACTTC.

This rearrangement joins TRBV5-4 to TRBJ2-3; 7 nucleotides match TRBD1. Trimming removed 0 bases from V and 5 bases from J; junction bases left unmatched: 6. There are 15 residues in the CDR3. Germline V lookup: CDR1 SGHNT, CDR2 YYREEE (reference sequence). CDR3 residues: CASSLDQGVIDTQYF. The CDR3 region has the DNA TGTGCCAGCAGCTTGGACCAGGGGGTGATAGATACGCAGTATTTT.

This chain links TRBV12-5 with TRBJ2-3, with D hard to call. The CDR3 is 12 amino acids. Germline V gives CDR1 LGHNT, CDR2 FRNRAP. Trimming took 6 bases from V and 3 from J, leaving 7 bases between them. CDR3 sequence: CASGSWTDTQYF. CDR3 in DNA: TGTGCTAGTGGGTCCTGGACAGATACGCAGTATTTT.

The chain employs TRBV18 and TRBJ2-7; D may be TRBD1 or TRBD2 (7 bases each). The CDR3 loop spans 16 amino acids. The V and J ends lost 4 bases and 5 bases respectively, with 21 bases between them. Germline V gives CDR1 KGHSH, CDR2 LQKENI. In nucleotides, the CDR3 is TGTGCCAGCTCACGGGGGACCGGGACAGCGGGAAACGAGCAGTACGTC. Amino acid sequence: CASSRGTGTAGNEQYV.

The chain recombines TRBV6-4 with TRBJ2-6; TRBD2 might be the D (5 bases). This CDR3 comprises 16 residues. The germline V and J ends were trimmed by 0 bases and 0 bases, with 6 bases remaining between them. Germline values: CDR1 MRHNA, CDR2 SNTAGT. CDR3 loop: CASSDSSGSGANVLTF. In DNA, the CDR3 is TGTGCCAGCAGTGACTCGAGCGGCTCTGGGGCCAACGTCCTGACTTTC.

This clone was observed once. The rearrangement links TRBV6-1 to TRBJ2-1; no clear D. The CDR3 covers 14 residues. With 8 bases removed from V and 6 bases from J, the gap between germline ends came to 17 bases. Germline assignment: CDR1 MNHNS and CDR2 SASEGT. DNA of the CDR3: TGTGCCAGCGACATGGGTCTATCGTCCAATGAGCAGTTCTTC. Protein sequence: CASDMGLSSNEQFF.

The rearrangement uses TRBV7-7 and TRBJ1-1, with D tentatively TRBD1 (6 bases). The CDR3 length is 16 residues. Germline V CDR1 and CDR2: SSHAT, FNYEAQ (reference sequence). V was trimmed by 5 bases and J by 5 bases, leaving 21 bases between them. The CDR3 region has the DNA TGTGCCAGCAGCCTTCCACAGGGCCGGGGCCAAACTGAAGCTTTCTTT. Protein: CASSLPQGRGQTEAFF.

This chain uses TRBV6-6 with TRBJ2-1; 8 bases map to TRBD2. The CDR3 length is 12 residues. Germline V gives CDR1 MNHNY, CDR2 SVGAGI (reference sequence). The junction had 8 bases not matched to a gene; V was cut back by 11 bases and J by 8 bases. The CDR3 loop is CASRAGGDEQFF. The CDR3 DNA reads as TGTGCCTCCCGGGCGGGGGGCGATGAGCAGTTCTTC.

This rearrangement joins TRBV4-1 to TRBJ1-5, with TRBD1 matching over 7 bases. V was clipped by 2 bases and J by 2 bases; unmatched bases: 3. CDR3 size: 15 residues. Germline V lookup: CDR1 MGHRA, CDR2 YSYEKL. This CDR3 reads CASSQSGGGNQPQHF. The CDR3 DNA reads TGCGCCAGCAGCCAATCAGGGGGAGGCAATCAGCCCCAGCATTTT.

The rearrangement joins TRBV6-1 to TRBJ1-2; no clear D gene. The CDR3 has 16 amino acids. Trimming took off 3 bases at V and 4 bases at J, with 18 bases between the two ends. CDR1 is MNHNS and CDR2 is SASEGT in the germline V gene. CDR3 protein: CASSDGKARRPYGYTF. The CDR3 region has the DNA TGTGCCAGCAGTGATGGAAAGGCTCGCCGACCCTATGGCTACACCTTC.

The chain joins TRBV5-1 to TRBJ2-5; 9 bases agree with TRBD1. CDR1 and CDR2 from the germline V gene are SGHRS and YFSETQ. CDR3 length: 14 amino acids. V lost 4 bases to trimming and J lost 2 bases; unmatched junction nucleotides: 3. CDR3 in amino acids: CASSPGTGQETQYF. CDR3 DNA: TGCGCCAGCAGCCCCGGGACAGGGCAAGAGACCCAGTACTTC.

The gene calls are TRBV6-5 and TRBJ2-1; possible D gene TRBD2, 6 bases. The V end was cut by 4 bases, the J end by 9 bases, with 16 bases between. Germline assignment: CDR1 MNHEY and CDR2 SVGAGI. The CDR3 extends over 14 amino acids. Here the CDR3 reads CASSWLGSKFEQFF. CDR3 nucleotides: TGTGCCAGCAGTTGGCTCGGGAGTAAATTTGAGCAGTTCTTC.

This clone showed up just once. The chain uses TRBV9 and TRBJ2-2; TRBD1 aligns across 7 bases. The length of the CDR3 is 14 residues. Germline values: CDR1 SGDLS, CDR2 YYNGEE. V was pared by 6 bases and J by 3 bases, with 5 bases of the junction left unmatched. The CDR3 here is CASTRGLYTGELFF. DNA for the CDR3: TGTGCCAGCACTAGGGGGCTTTACACCGGGGAGCTGTTTTTT.

The V call is TRBV29-1, the J call TRBJ2-5; possibly TRBD2 for D (6 bases). Germline V gene lookup returns CDR1 SQVTM and CDR2 ANQGSEA. CDR3 length: 17 amino acids. V dropped 3 bases and J dropped 5 bases, with 25 bases sitting between them. The CDR3, as DNA: TGCAGCGTTGACGCTAACCGAGAATGGGGGACTGGCGAGACCCAGTACTTC. Translation: CSVDANREWGTGETQYF.

The genes are TRBV14 and TRBJ1-1; D unresolved. The CDR3 totals 17 residues. Trimming shortened V by 0 bases and J by 0 bases, and 14 bases separated the two germline ends. CDR1 SGHDN and CDR2 FVKESK come from the germline V gene. The CDR3 sequence is CASSQDSRPWLNTEAFF. As DNA, the CDR3 is TGTGCCAGCAGCCAAGATAGTAGGCCCTGGTTGAACACTGAAGCTTTCTTT. Looking up the rest from reference TRBV14 and TRBJ1-1 gives the full variable domain: EAGVTQFPSHSVIEKGQTVTLRCDPISGHDNLYWYRRVMGKEIKFLLHFVKESKQDESGMPNNRFLAERTGGTYSTLKVQPAELEDSGVYFCASSQDSRPWLNTEAFFGQGTRLTVV.

The CDR3 sequence: CATSRPTPSGGPDTQYF. DNA for the CDR3: TGTGCCACCAGCAGACCAACCCCTAGCGGGGGGCCAGATACGCAGTATTTT. This rearrangement joins TRBV15 to TRBJ2-3; 11 nucleotides agree with TRBD2. This CDR3 is 17 amino acids long. V shed 2 bases, J shed 4 bases, and the junction held 8 bases outside the gene matches. The V gene's germline CDR1 is LNHNV and CDR2 YYDKDF (reference sequence).

On this clone itself: This sample includes further DNA sequences coding for the same CDR3. The chain carries TRBV5-1 and TRBJ2-3; D is unclear. Trimming shortened V by 4 bases and J by 2 bases, and 5 bases separated the two germline ends. The CDR3 length is 12 residues. Germline CDR1 reads SGHRS; CDR2 reads YFSETQ. The CDR3 protein is CASSPPTDTQYF. In nucleotides, the CDR3 is TGCGCCAGCAGCCCCCCCACAGATACGCAGTATTTT.

This clone was seen a handful of times. The chain is built from TRBV10-2 and TRBJ1-1; D unclear. The V gene's germline CDR1 is WSHSY and CDR2 SAAADI. The CDR3 has 13 residues. Trimming took 4 bases from V and 2 from J, leaving 8 bases between them. The CDR3 loop is CASSVRENTEAFF. The CDR3 nucleotides read TGCGCCAGCAGTGTAAGGGAAAACACTGAAGCTTTCTTT.

The chain links TRBV6-1 to TRBJ2-2; 7 nucleotides align to TRBD1. V gave up 4 bases and J gave up 5 bases; unmatched junction bases: 1. The CDR3 has 13 residues. Germline loops: CDR1 MNHNS, CDR2 SASEGT. The CDR3 nucleotides are TGTGCCAGCAGTGGGGGACAGACCGGGGAGCTGTTTTTT. This sequence encodes CASSGGQTGELFF.

The chain is built from TRBV7-9 and TRBJ1-6; D perhaps matches TRBD1 (6 bases). CDR3 length: 14 residues. Germline CDR1 SEHNR, CDR2 FQNEAQ (reference sequence). V was clipped by 1 base and J by 7 bases, with 8 bases between them. DNA of the CDR3: TGTGCCAGCAGCTTAGAAGGACAGAATTCACCCCTCCACTTT. Protein product: CASSLEGQNSPLHF.

This chain links TRBV11-2 with TRBJ1-1; possible D gene TRBD1, 5 bases. The germline V and J ends were trimmed by 3 bases and 5 bases, with 16 bases remaining between them. CDR1 and CDR2 (germline): SGHAT, FQNNGV. CDR3 size: 15 residues. The CDR3 here is CASSLGPGLLTEAFF. CDR3 DNA sequence: TGTGCCAGCAGCTTGGGTCCGGGACTTTTAACTGAAGCTTTCTTT.

This rearrangement joins TRBV9 to TRBJ1-6; D possibly corresponds to TRBD1 (5 bases). The CDR3 sequence is 15 residues long. V was pared by 0 bases and J by 9 bases, with 13 bases between. Germline CDR1 reads SGDLS; CDR2 reads YYNGEE. The CDR3 DNA reads as TGTGCCAGCAGCGTAGATGGGGGATCGGGTTCACCCCTCCACTTT. Amino acid sequence: CASSVDGGSGSPLHF.

The V call is TRBV30, the J call TRBJ1-6; D is uncertain. CDR3 size: 13 residues. Germline V lookup: CDR1 GTSNPN, CDR2 SVGIG (reference sequence). Trimming removed 4 bases at V and 12 bases at J, with 16 bases between. The CDR3 spells CAWTRTQAEPLHF. DNA for the CDR3: TGTGCCTGGACCCGGACGCAGGCCGAACCCCTCCACTTT.